These 10 T cell receptor beta chains originate from one sample sequenced in a study of cytomegalovirus exposure and HLA in healthy donors. PCR amplification relied on 60 Vbeta primers (plus 13 Jbeta primers). Sequenced by immunoSEQ multiplex PCR; TCRdb stores in-frame clones only, minus some. The sample has some 190,000 clones; about 80% are singletons. The sample was PBMCs. These receptors were taken from a woman aged 35 to 49 in good health and CMV-seronegative.

The chain employs TRBV12-5 and TRBJ2-3; TRBD2 matches 12 bases. V lost 0 bases and J lost 4; bases outside the gene matches: 2. There are 16 residues in the CDR3. Germline CDR1 is LGHNT and CDR2 is FRNRAP. Written as DNA, the CDR3 is TGTGCTAGTGGTTTGGTAGGACTAGCGGGGCCAGATACGCAGTATTTT. Its protein product is CASGLVGLAGPDTQYF.

The V and J genes are TRBV11-3 and TRBJ2-2, with 7 bases identical to TRBD1. The V gene end was trimmed by 2 bases and the J gene end by 4 bases; junction bases not matched to a gene: 4. This CDR3 is built from 15 residues. Looked up from germline, CDR1 is SGHNT and CDR2 is YENEEA. CDR3 in DNA: TGTGCCAGCAGCTTACCGACAGGGCCCACCGGGGAGCTGTTTTTT. It encodes CASSLPTGPTGELFF.

This clone was picked up a small number of times. This chain connects TRBV9 to TRBJ2-3; D possibly corresponds to TRBD2 (5 bases). Germline V gives CDR1 SGDLS, CDR2 YYNGEE. Trimming stripped 0 bases from V and 1 base from J, with 6 bases between. This CDR3 region has 14 residues. The DNA of the CDR3 is TGTGCCAGCAGCGTAGCAGCGGGCACAGATACGCAGTATTTT. Residues: CASSVAAGTDTQYF.

The V gene is TRBV6-4, the J gene TRBJ1-5; D uncertain. This CDR3 is 12 amino acids long. V lost 2 bases and J 9 bases, leaving 8 bases between the germline ends. Germline V gene lookup returns CDR1 MRHNA and CDR2 SNTAGT. The CDR3 DNA sequence: TGTGCCAGCAGTGACGGCAGAGGGCCCCAGCATTTT. Amino acids: CASSDGRGPQHF.

The V call is TRBV29-1, the J call TRBJ1-3; unclear D gene. The germline V gene has CDR1 SQVTM and CDR2 ANQGSEA. V shed 7 bases and J shed 4 bases, with 11 bases lying between them. The CDR3 sequence is 12 residues long. The CDR3 loop is CSGSGGGNTIYF. The CDR3 DNA is TGCAGCGGCTCGGGTGGAGGAAACACCATATATTTT.

CDR3 protein: CASSQDLAGGSFYNYNEQFF. The CDR3 nucleotides read TGCGCCAGCAGCCAAGATCTAGCGGGAGGGTCGTTTTATAACTACAATGAGCAGTTCTTC. This chain links TRBV4-3 with TRBJ2-1; 12 bases fit TRBD2. This CDR3 region has 20 residues. V lost 0 bases and J lost 3; bases outside the gene matches: 12. Germline CDR1 is LGHNA and CDR2 is YSLEER.

The CDR3 is CASSSQGTAEAFF. The CDR3 DNA follows: TGTGCCAGCAGCTCACAGGGGACGGCTGAAGCTTTCTTT. The chain combines TRBV7-8 with TRBJ1-1; 7 bases match TRBD1. CDR1 and CDR2 from the germline V gene are SGHVS and FQNEAQ. V shed 4 bases and J 6 bases; nucleotides not matched to a gene: 5. CDR3 length equals 13 residues.

The V gene is TRBV6-6, the J gene TRBJ2-3; the match to TRBD1 covers 8 bases. CDR3 length: 14 amino acids. Trimming removed 7 bases from V and 3 bases from J; junction bases left unmatched: 6. The germline gives CDR1 MNHNY, CDR2 SVGAGI (reference sequence). The DNA for the CDR3 is TGTGCCAGCACCCGGAGACAGGGGACAGATACGCAGTATTTT. Protein sequence: CASTRRQGTDTQYF.

This clone was observed a handful of times. The V call is TRBV6-5, the J call TRBJ2-7, with 12 nucleotides matching TRBD2. Germline V lookup: CDR1 MNHEY, CDR2 SVGAGI. Unmatched junction bases numbered 5, after V lost 7 bases and J lost 7 bases. The CDR3 sequence is 13 residues long. CDR3 DNA: TGTGCCAGCAAAGGGACTAGCGGGCTAGAGCAGTACTTC. Translated: CASKGTSGLEQYF.

This sequence joins TRBV5-1 and TRBJ2-3; a possible D gene is TRBD2 (5 bases). Trimming took 0 bases from V and 1 from J, leaving 9 bases between them. The length of the CDR3 is 15 residues. Germline values: CDR1 SGHRS, CDR2 YFSETQ. The CDR3 DNA follows: TGCGCCAGCAGCTTGGACCACGGGGGCACAGATACGCAGTATTTT. Protein: CASSLDHGGTDTQYF.